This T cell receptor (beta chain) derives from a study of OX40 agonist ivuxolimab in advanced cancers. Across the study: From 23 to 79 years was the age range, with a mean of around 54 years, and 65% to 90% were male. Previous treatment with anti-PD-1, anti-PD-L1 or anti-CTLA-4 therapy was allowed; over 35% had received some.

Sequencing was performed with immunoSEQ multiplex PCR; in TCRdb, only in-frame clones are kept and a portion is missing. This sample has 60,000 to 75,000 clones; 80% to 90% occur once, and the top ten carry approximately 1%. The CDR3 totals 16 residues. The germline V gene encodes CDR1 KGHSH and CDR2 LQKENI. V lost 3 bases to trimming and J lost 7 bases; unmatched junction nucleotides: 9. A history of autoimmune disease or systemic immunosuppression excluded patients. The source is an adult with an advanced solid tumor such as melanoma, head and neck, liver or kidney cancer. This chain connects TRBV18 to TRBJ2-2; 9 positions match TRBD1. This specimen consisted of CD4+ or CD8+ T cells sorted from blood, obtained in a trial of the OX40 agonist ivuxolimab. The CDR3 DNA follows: TGTGCCAGCTCACCGAGACCGGGACAGGGTATCGGGGAGCTGTTTTTT. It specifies CASSPRPGQGIGELFF.